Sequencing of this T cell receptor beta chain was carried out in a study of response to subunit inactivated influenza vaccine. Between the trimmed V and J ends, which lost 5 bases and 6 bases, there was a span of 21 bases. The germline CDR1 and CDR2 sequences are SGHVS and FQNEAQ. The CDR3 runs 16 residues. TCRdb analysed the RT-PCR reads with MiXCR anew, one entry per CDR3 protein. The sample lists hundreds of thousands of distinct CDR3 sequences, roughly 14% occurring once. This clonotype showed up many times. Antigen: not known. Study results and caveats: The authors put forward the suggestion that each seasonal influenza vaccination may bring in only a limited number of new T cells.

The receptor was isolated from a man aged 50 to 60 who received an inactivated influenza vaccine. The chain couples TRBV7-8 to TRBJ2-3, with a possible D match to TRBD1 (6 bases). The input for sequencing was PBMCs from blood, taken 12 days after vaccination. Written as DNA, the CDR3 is TGTGCCAGCAGCCAAGGGGGACGGACTGCCCGGGATACGCAGTATTTT. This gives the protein CASSQGGRTARDTQYF.